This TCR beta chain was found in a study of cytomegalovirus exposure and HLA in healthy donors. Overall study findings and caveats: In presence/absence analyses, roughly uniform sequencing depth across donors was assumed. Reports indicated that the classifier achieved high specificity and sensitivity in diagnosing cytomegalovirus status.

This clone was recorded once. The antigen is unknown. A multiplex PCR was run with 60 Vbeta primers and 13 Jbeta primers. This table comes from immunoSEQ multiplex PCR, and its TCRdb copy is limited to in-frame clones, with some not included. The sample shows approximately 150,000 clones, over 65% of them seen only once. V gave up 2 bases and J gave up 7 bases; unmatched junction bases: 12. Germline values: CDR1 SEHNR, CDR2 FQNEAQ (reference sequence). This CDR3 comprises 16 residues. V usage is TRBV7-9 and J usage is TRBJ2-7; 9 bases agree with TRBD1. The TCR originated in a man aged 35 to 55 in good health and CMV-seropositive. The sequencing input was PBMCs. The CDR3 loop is CASSLKLGQGGGEQYF. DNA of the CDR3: TGTGCCAGCAGCTTAAAGTTGGGACAGGGAGGCGGGGAGCAGTACTTC.